These 8 T cell receptor beta chains were all obtained from the same sample, sequenced in a study of T cells in Graves' hyperthyroidism and ophthalmopathy. Amplified TCR beta CDR3 regions came from RNA transcripts. First-round RT-PCR targeting the TCR CDR3 was performed with the HTBI primer set. TCRdb independently ran MiXCR on the multiplex PCR reads; one entry per CDR3 protein. The data show about 840,000 distinct CDR3 sequences, roughly 37% seen once. Material for sequencing was blood. These receptors were collected from a man aged 18 to 29 with Graves' hyperthyroidism.

As concerns this clonotype: This may stem from a read error, because a much larger clone lies one nucleotide away. This sequence joins TRBV20-1 and TRBJ2-7; unclear D gene. The CDR3 consists of 11 residues. Germline V gives CDR1 DFQATT, CDR2 SNEGSKA (reference sequence). V lost 6 bases and J lost 7, with 13 bases in between. Here the CDR3 reads CSATKNGEQYF. CDR3 DNA sequence: TGCAGTGCCACTAAGAACGGAGAGCAGTACTTC.

This clonotype showed up just a few times. The chain carries TRBV6-1 and TRBJ1-5; possibly TRBD1 for D (6 bases). This CDR3 is built from 14 residues. V was trimmed by 1 base and J by 5 bases, leaving 9 bases between them. Per the germline V gene, CDR1 is MNHNS and CDR2 is SASEGT. The CDR3: CASSEDRVHQPQHF. The CDR3 DNA reads as TGTGCCAGCAGTGAAGACAGGGTCCATCAGCCCCAGCATTTT.

This clonotype was observed a few times. The rearrangement links TRBV7-2 to TRBJ2-5, with 11 positions matching TRBD2. V trimming: 5 bases; J trimming: 2 bases; junction bases outside the gene matches: 4. The CDR3 length is 15 residues. CDR1 SGHTA and CDR2 FQGNSA come from the germline V gene. The CDR3 nucleotides are TGTGCCAGCAGCCCGACTAGCGGGAATCAAGAGACCCAGTACTTC. It is translated as CASSPTSGNQETQYF.

The count of this clonotype is one. V is TRBV25-1 and J is TRBJ1-1; D is ambiguous. Germline V CDR1 and CDR2: MGHDK, SYGVNS. CDR3 length: 12 amino acids. V shed 8 bases and J shed 3 bases, with 10 bases lying between them. The CDR3 reads CASERADTEAFF. The CDR3 DNA is TGTGCCAGCGAAAGGGCGGACACTGAAGCTTTCTTT.

The J gene is TRBJ1-2, the V gene TRBV19; the D gene is possibly TRBD1 (5 bases). The germline V gene has CDR1 LNHDA and CDR2 SQIVND (reference sequence). With 7 bases removed from V and 7 bases from J, the gap between germline ends came to 16 bases. CDR3 length: 13 residues. CDR3 residues: CASIGTVNRGYTF. The CDR3 DNA reads TGTGCCAGTATAGGGACTGTCAATCGTGGCTACACCTTC.

The J gene is TRBJ2-3, the V gene TRBV25-1; D is uncertain. CDR3 size: 13 residues. Trimming left V 6 bases short and J 4 bases short, with 11 bases between. Germline CDR1 is MGHDK and CDR2 is SYGVNS. CDR3 nucleotides: TGTGCCAGCAGCCCGGACGGTCCAGATACGCAGTATTTT. Its translation: CASSPDGPDTQYF.

This chain links TRBV19 with TRBJ2-7, with D tentatively TRBD1 (6 bases). Germline V gives CDR1 LNHDA, CDR2 SQIVND (reference sequence). V was pared by 2 bases and J by 4 bases, with 15 bases between. The CDR3 sequence is 15 residues long. Here the CDR3 reads CASSISSYRAYEQYF. CDR3 coding DNA: TGTGCCAGTAGTATAAGTTCCTACAGGGCATACGAGCAGTACTTC.

The table lists this clonotype with a count of one. This rearrangement joins TRBV20-1 to TRBJ1-6, with D possibly TRBD1 on 6 matching bases. In germline, CDR1 is DFQATT, CDR2 SNEGSKA (reference sequence). Trimming removed 2 bases from V and 7 bases from J, with 21 bases in between. CDR3 length: 17 residues. CDR3 sequence (DNA): TGCAGTGCTAGACAAGACGGGGGGCGAGAGTGGAATTCACCCCTCCACTTT. Translated, it gives CSARQDGGREWNSPLHF.